A single sample is the source of the 22 T cell receptor beta chains below, sequenced in a study of identifying expanded T cells in peripheral blood. The table came from immunoSEQ multiplex PCR; TCRdb's copy has only in-frame clones and leaves some out. This sample has more than 80,000 clones; about 91% occur once, and the top ten carry 3% to 4%. The sequenced sample consisted of blood. Every receptor here comes from a person aged 18 to 70 in good health.

This rearrangement joins TRBV28 to TRBJ2-7; D might be TRBD2 (5 bases). V gave up 8 bases and J gave up 1 base, with 12 bases separating them. CDR1 is MDHEN and CDR2 is SYDVKM in the germline V gene. The CDR3 consists of 13 residues. The CDR3 bases are TGTGCCAGCCGGGGAAGCGGATCCTACGAGCAGTACTTC. This encodes CASRGSGSYEQYF.

The chain carries TRBV15 and TRBJ2-2, with D perhaps TRBD1 (5 bases). CDR1 and CDR2 from the germline V gene are LNHNV and YYDKDF (reference sequence). The CDR3 has 15 residues. V shed 0 bases and J shed 7 bases, with 12 bases lying between them. CDR3 sequence reads: CATSRDDAGFGELFF. CDR3 coding DNA: TGTGCCACCAGCAGAGATGATGCAGGGTTCGGGGAGCTGTTTTTT.

J is TRBJ2-7 and V is TRBV2, with 10 bases lining up with TRBD2. V trimming: 4 bases; J trimming: 2 bases; junction bases outside the gene matches: 11. Per germline, CDR1 SNHLY and CDR2 FYNNEI. The length of the CDR3 is 17 residues. The DNA of the CDR3 is TGTGCCAGCAGTGCCAGCCTAGCGGGAGAAAGGGCCTACGAGCAGTACTTC. It is translated as CASSASLAGERAYEQYF.

The J gene is TRBJ2-7, the V gene TRBV5-1; maybe TRBD1 (5 bases). Looked up from germline, CDR1 is SGHRS and CDR2 is YFSETQ. This CDR3 has 14 amino acids. V gave up 1 base and J gave up 4 bases, with 12 bases separating them. CDR3 DNA sequence: TGCGCCAGCAGCTTGTTTTCCTCAGGGTACGAGCAGTACTTC. Protein sequence: CASSLFSSGYEQYF.

The chain joins TRBV7-2 to TRBJ1-1; 9 nucleotides agree with TRBD1. The CDR3 is 16 residues long. The V segment lost 8 bases and the J segment 3 bases; nucleotides outside the gene matches: 13. From germline, CDR1 is SGHTA and CDR2 FQGNSA. CDR3 coding DNA: TGTGCCAGCTCTACCGGGACAGGGTACCCAGACACTGAAGCTTTCTTT. Translated, it gives CASSTGTGYPDTEAFF.

This chain links TRBV30 with TRBJ2-5; the D is unclear. The CDR3 length is 11 residues. The germline gives CDR1 GTSNPN, CDR2 SVGIG (reference sequence). Trimming removed 1 base from V and 4 bases from J, with 4 bases in between. CDR3 DNA sequence: TGTGCCTGGAGTGCCGGAGAGACCCAGTACTTC. This sequence encodes CAWSAGETQYF.

The V and J genes are TRBV11-3 and TRBJ2-2; D could derive from TRBD1 or TRBD2 (6 bases each). The CDR3 consists of 16 residues. V lost 5 bases and J lost 4, with 17 bases in between. Germline V gene sequence: CDR1 SGHNT, CDR2 YENEEA. This CDR3 reads CASSPGIGGSTGELFF. The CDR3 nucleotides are TGTGCCAGCAGCCCGGGCATAGGGGGGAGCACCGGGGAGCTGTTTTTT.

The chain couples TRBV28 to TRBJ2-7; TRBD1 is a possible D gene (7 bases). The germline V and J ends were trimmed by 6 bases and 2 bases, with 14 bases remaining between them. Germline V gene lookup returns CDR1 MDHEN and CDR2 SYDVKM. The CDR3 runs 14 residues. The CDR3 DNA sequence: TGTGCCAGCAGGCGTCAGGGGGGCACCTACGAGCAGTACTTC. This sequence encodes CASRRQGGTYEQYF.

The chain combines TRBV28 with TRBJ2-2; tentatively, D is TRBD1 (7 bases). Germline CDR1 MDHEN, CDR2 SYDVKM. The germline V and J ends were trimmed by 4 bases and 4 bases, with 13 bases remaining between them. CDR3 size: 15 residues. CDR3 sequence: CASSSHRGGTGELFF. DNA for the CDR3: TGTGCCAGCAGTTCTCACAGGGGAGGCACCGGGGAGCTGTTTTTT.

The chain combines TRBV6-5 with TRBJ1-2; TRBD1 agrees at 7 bases. The germline CDR1 and CDR2 sequences are MNHEY and SVGAGI. Losses at the gene ends were 4 bases for V and 0 bases for J; bases not matched to a gene: 5. The CDR3 spans 15 residues. The CDR3, as DNA: TGTGCCAGCAGTTCTTACAGGGGAGCTAACTATGGCTACACCTTC. It encodes CASSSYRGANYGYTF.

V and J are TRBV21-1 and TRBJ1-5. TRBV21-1 is deemed a pseudogene. The CDR3 loop spans 16 amino acids. The DNA of the CDR3 is TGTGCCAGCAGCAAAGGGGTTCATCCAGATAATCAGCCCCAGCATTTT. This translates into CASSKGVHPDNQPQHF.

The J gene is TRBJ2-1, the V gene TRBV13; the match to TRBD2 covers 13 bases. This CDR3 has 20 residues. With 5 bases clipped from V and 1 base from J, the junction kept 14 bases outside the gene matches. In germline, CDR1 is PRHDT, CDR2 FYEKMQ (reference sequence). DNA for the CDR3: TGTGCCAGCAGCGCCCGACTAGCGGGAGGCGGAGGGGGGTCCTACAATGAGCAGTTCTTC. Translating gives CASSARLAGGGGGSYNEQFF.

The chain employs TRBV5-4 and TRBJ2-5; possible D gene TRBD2, 5 bases. Germline CDR1 and CDR2: SGHNT and YYREEE (reference sequence). V lost 3 bases to trimming and J lost 1 base, with 13 bases between them. The length of the CDR3 is 15 residues. The CDR3 nucleotides are TGTGCCAGCAGCTCTCCTAGCACCCCCCAAGAGACCCAGTACTTC. This codes for CASSSPSTPQETQYF.

Regarding this clone: The same CDR3 arises from other DNA sequences in this sample as well. The CDR3 bases are TGTGCCAGCAGTGAAGCGGCAGCGGACTACGAGCAGTACTTC. This codes for CASSEAAADYEQYF. The chain has TRBV6-1 and TRBJ2-7, with a possible D match to TRBD2 (5 bases). Germline CDR1 reads MNHNS; CDR2 reads SASEGT. The germline V and J ends were trimmed by 0 bases and 3 bases, with 9 bases remaining between them. This CDR3 comprises 14 residues.

The chain uses TRBV5-6 and TRBJ1-1, with 12 bases matching TRBD1. The germline V gene encodes CDR1 SGHDT and CDR2 YYEEEE. With 4 bases clipped from V and 6 bases from J, the junction kept 7 bases outside the gene matches. This CDR3 region has 15 residues. CDR3 sequence: CASSPLGQGAAEAFF. Here the CDR3 DNA reads TGTGCCAGCAGCCCCTTGGGACAGGGGGCCGCTGAAGCTTTCTTT.

This chain uses TRBV19 with TRBJ2-1, with TRBD1 identical over 7 bases. V shed 4 bases, J shed 0 bases, and the junction held 3 bases outside the gene matches. Germline values: CDR1 LNHDA, CDR2 SQIVND (reference sequence). The CDR3 loop spans 15 amino acids. The DNA of the CDR3 is TGTGCCAGTAGTACACAGGGGAGCTCCTACAATGAGCAGTTCTTC. This sequence encodes CASSTQGSSYNEQFF.

The DNA for the CDR3 is TGTGCCAGCAGTGACCATGGGGATCAGCCCCAGCATTTT. It codes for CASSDHGDQPQHF. The V call is TRBV6-6, the J call TRBJ1-5; D gene uncertain. Germline CDR1 MNHNY, CDR2 SVGAGI (reference sequence). The CDR3 contains 13 residues. V lost 5 bases and J lost 5, with 10 bases in between.

The V call is TRBV10-1, the J call TRBJ2-5; D may be TRBD2 (5 bases). The germline V and J ends were trimmed by 3 bases and 5 bases, with 10 bases remaining between them. The CDR3 is 13 residues long. Germline CDR1 and CDR2: WNHNN and SYGVQD (reference sequence). CDR3 DNA: TGCGCCAGCAGTGAAGGCGGGCGGGAGACCCAGTACTTC. This gives the protein CASSEGGRETQYF.

The chain employs TRBV7-9 and TRBJ1-4, with 8 bases that match TRBD1. This CDR3 is 14 amino acids long. Germline V CDR1 and CDR2: SEHNR, FQNEAQ (reference sequence). The V segment lost 8 bases and the J segment 8 bases; nucleotides outside the gene matches: 10. The CDR3 here is CASGTGTGGEKLFF. CDR3 in DNA: TGTGCCAGCGGTACCGGGACAGGAGGGGAAAAACTGTTTTTT.

The V gene is TRBV9, the J gene TRBJ2-7, with TRBD1 matching 10 bases. V lost 4 bases, J lost 5 bases, and 6 bases stayed unmatched. This CDR3 is 14 amino acids long. Germline CDR1 and CDR2: SGDLS and YYNGEE. The DNA of the CDR3 is TGTGCCAGCAGCTGGCGGGACAGGGGCCACGAGCAGTACTTC. As protein: CASSWRDRGHEQYF. Combining the CDR3 with reference TRBV9 and TRBJ2-7 gives the whole variable domain DSGVTQTPKHLITATGQRVTLRCSPRSGDLSVYWYQQSLDQGLQFLIQYYNGEERAKGNILERFSAQQFPDLHSELNLSSLELGDSALYFCASSWRDRGHEQYFGPGTRLTVT.

V gene TRBV9 combines with J gene TRBJ2-3; TRBD2 agrees at 8 bases. Germline loops: CDR1 SGDLS, CDR2 YYNGEE. J was trimmed by 9 bases and V by 0 bases; bases with no gene match: 3. This CDR3 is 13 amino acids long. Written as DNA, the CDR3 is TGTGCCAGCAGCGTAGACGGCGGGGGGACGCAGTATTTT. It codes for CASSVDGGGTQYF.

The J gene is TRBJ2-2, the V gene TRBV7-6, with 13 bases that match TRBD2. Trimming cost V 5 bases and J 6 bases; bases outside gene matches: 6. The V gene's germline CDR1 is SGHVS and CDR2 FNYEAQ. CDR3 length: 16 amino acids. The CDR3 loop reads CASSPTTSGGAGELFF. CDR3 DNA: TGTGCCAGCAGCCCGACCACTAGCGGGGGGGCCGGGGAGCTGTTTTTT.